The 25 T cell receptor beta chains below come from one sample, sequenced in a study of OX40 agonist ivuxolimab in advanced cancers. Using immunoSEQ multiplex PCR, the repertoire was profiled, and TCRdb retains in-frame clones only, with some absent. The table includes fewer than 120,000 clones, roughly nine tenths detected once. The source was CD4+ or CD8+ T cells sorted from blood, collected in a trial of the OX40 agonist ivuxolimab. The origin of the receptors is an adult with an advanced solid tumor such as melanoma, head and neck, liver or kidney cancer.

The chain links TRBV10-3 to TRBJ2-1, with D possibly matching TRBD1 (6 bases). Between the trimmed V and J ends, which lost 4 bases and 8 bases, there was a span of 21 bases. The CDR3 loop spans 16 amino acids. Germline-derived CDR1 and CDR2 are ENHRY and SYGVKD. CDR3: CAISGGGHGDLHEQFF. For the CDR3, the DNA is TGTGCCATCAGTGGAGGGGGTCATGGCGATCTCCATGAGCAGTTCTTC.

This sequence joins TRBV4-3 and TRBJ2-1; 11 bases map to TRBD2. Trimming took 3 bases from V and 8 from J; bases not matched to a gene: 9. The CDR3 covers 16 residues. Germline loops: CDR1 LGHNA, CDR2 YSLEER. The CDR3: CASSHGTSGSLDEQFF. CDR3 nucleotides: TGCGCCAGCAGCCATGGTACTAGCGGGAGTCTCGATGAGCAGTTCTTC.

Here the CDR3 DNA reads TGTGCCAGCAGTTTAACCTTCCTGGAGGGTAGGGGGCGCGGACAGCCCCAGCATTTT. This sequence encodes CASSLTFLEGRGRGQPQHF. This chain uses TRBV28 with TRBJ1-5; 7 nucleotides agree with TRBD1. The trim removed 2 bases at V and 7 bases at J, leaving 20 bases unmatched. In germline, CDR1 is MDHEN, CDR2 SYDVKM. This CDR3 is 19 amino acids long.

There are a few counts of this clone. The V and J genes are TRBV11-2 and TRBJ1-2, with D possibly being TRBD1 (5 bases). The germline V gene encodes CDR1 SGHAT and CDR2 FQNNGV. Trimming took off 4 bases at V and 5 bases at J, with 11 bases between the two ends. This CDR3 contains 13 residues. CDR3 DNA: TGTGCCAGCAGCTCCGACAGAACATATGGCTACACCTTC. It translates to CASSSDRTYGYTF.

Notes on this clone: Other DNA sequences within the sample encode an identical CDR3. The gene calls are TRBV11-2 and TRBJ1-5; no definite D call. With 5 bases removed from V and 1 base from J, the gap between germline ends came to 6 bases. This CDR3 has 13 residues. Per germline, CDR1 SGHAT and CDR2 FQNNGV. The DNA of the CDR3 is TGTGCCAGCAGCCTAAACAGCAATCAGCCCCAGCATTTT. Its translation is CASSLNSNQPQHF.

J is TRBJ2-3 and V is TRBV30; TRBD1 might be the D (6 bases). Germline V CDR1 and CDR2: GTSNPN, SVGIG (reference sequence). V lost 0 bases to trimming and J lost 4 bases, with 8 bases between them. This CDR3 contains 13 residues. Written as DNA, the CDR3 is TGTGCCTGGAGTGTACAGGGCCCAGATACGCAGTATTTT. The encoded protein is CAWSVQGPDTQYF.

The rearrangement links TRBV28 to TRBJ2-7; TRBD2 matches at 7 bases. This CDR3 region has 14 residues. Germline CDR1 is MDHEN and CDR2 is SYDVKM. V was clipped by 7 bases and J by 1 base; unmatched bases: 7. CDR3 DNA sequence: TGTGCCAGCATTGGGGGGGTAATGTCCTACGAGCAGTACTTC. Translated, it gives CASIGGVMSYEQYF.

The genes are TRBV5-6 and TRBJ2-7; tentatively, D is TRBD1 (6 bases). V was clipped by 0 bases and J by 0 bases, with 10 bases between them. The CDR3 is 15 residues long. CDR1 and CDR2 from the germline V gene are SGHDT and YYEEEE. CDR3 sequence (DNA): TGTGCCAGCAGCTTGGCGGGACATAGCTCCTACGAGCAGTACTTC. Its translation is CASSLAGHSSYEQYF. Together with reference TRBV5-6 and TRBJ2-7, the CDR3 gives the full variable domain: DAGVTQSPTHLIKTRGQQVTLRCSPKSGHDTVSWYQQALGQGPQFIFQYYEEEERQRGNFPDRFSGHQFPNYSSELNVNALLLGDSALYLCASSLAGHSSYEQYFGPGTRLTVT.

The chain couples TRBV19 to TRBJ1-1; D gene ambiguous. Germline V gene data show CDR1 as LNHDA and CDR2 as SQIVND (reference sequence). The CDR3 runs 11 residues. V was shortened by 7 bases and J by 0 bases, with 3 bases between the two germline ends. In nucleotides, the CDR3 is TGTGCCAGTATAGTGAACACTGAAGCTTTCTTT. Its translation: CASIVNTEAFF.

CDR3 coding DNA: TGTGCCAGCAGCTTAGCCAGGGGAGGCACTGAAGCTTTCTTT. Translation: CASSLARGGTEAFF. The J gene is TRBJ1-1, the V gene TRBV7-2, with D possibly TRBD1 on 6 matching bases. The CDR3 covers 14 residues. V lost 0 bases to trimming and J lost 4 bases, with 9 bases between them. The germline V gene has CDR1 SGHTA and CDR2 FQGNSA.

This clone occurred a few times. The chain has TRBV4-2 and TRBJ2-1; 7 nucleotides agree with TRBD1. The V gene end was trimmed by 0 bases and the J gene end by 8 bases; junction bases not matched to a gene: 7. Germline loops: CDR1 LGHNA, CDR2 YNFKEQ. This CDR3 has 15 residues. This CDR3 is CASSQDQTGLDEQFF. CDR3 DNA sequence: TGTGCCAGCAGCCAAGACCAGACAGGGTTGGATGAGCAGTTCTTC.

This chain uses TRBV4-3 with TRBJ2-7, with D tentatively TRBD1 (5 bases). Trimming cost V 0 bases and J 7 bases, with 10 bases left between them. This CDR3 spans 13 amino acids. Germline values: CDR1 LGHNA, CDR2 YSLEER. The DNA of the CDR3 is TGCGCCAGCAGCCAAGATAGGGGTGAAGAGCAGTACTTC. Translation: CASSQDRGEEQYF.

This clone was counted a few times. This chain joins TRBV18 and TRBJ2-7; 7 nucleotides agree with TRBD1. Per the germline V gene, CDR1 is KGHSH and CDR2 is LQKENI. Trimming removed 3 bases from V and 3 bases from J; junction bases left unmatched: 5. The CDR3 sequence is 14 residues long. The CDR3 spells CASSPQGEFYEQYF. CDR3 nucleotide sequence: TGTGCCAGCTCACCTCAGGGGGAGTTCTACGAGCAGTACTTC.

The chain has TRBV9 and TRBJ2-3; 9 nucleotides agree with TRBD2. J gave up 0 bases and V 4 bases, and 9 bases lay outside the gene matches. There are 17 residues in the CDR3. Germline CDR1 is SGDLS and CDR2 is YYNGEE. The CDR3 DNA reads as TGTGCCAGCAGCCCCAGGGCTAGCGGGACCAGCACAGATACGCAGTATTTT. Translated, it gives CASSPRASGTSTDTQYF.

The V call is TRBV7-9, the J call TRBJ1-1; 9 bases line up with TRBD1. The CDR3 runs 16 residues. Germline V gene data show CDR1 as SEHNR and CDR2 as FQNEAQ (reference sequence). V trimming: 5 bases; J trimming: 5 bases; junction bases outside the gene matches: 12. The CDR3 DNA is TGTGCCAGCAGCCCCCGGACAGGGGCTCGGTATACTGAAGCTTTCTTT. Translated: CASSPRTGARYTEAFF. The variable domain in full, completed from reference TRBV7-9 and TRBJ1-1, reads DTGVSQNPRHKITKRGQNVTFRCDPISEHNRLYWYRQTLGQGPEFLTYFQNEAQLEKSRLLSDRFSAERPKGSFSTLEIQRTEQGDSAMYLCASSPRTGARYTEAFFGQGTRLTVV.

In regard to this clone: The conserved phenylalanine or tryptophan normally closing the CDR3 is absent here, so this likely arose from a read error. The rearrangement links TRBV15 to TRBJ2-7; D possibly corresponds to TRBD2 (6 bases). With 5 bases removed from V and 2 bases from J, the gap between germline ends came to 22 bases. The CDR3 contains 17 residues. The germline V gene has CDR1 LNHNV and CDR2 YYDKDF (reference sequence). The CDR3 bases are TGTGCCACCAGCCGTGATTTGGGGCGGGACGGACCCTACGAGCAGTACCTC. Amino acids: CATSRDLGRDGPYEQYL.

This sequence joins TRBV5-1 and TRBJ2-2, with unresolved D. Trimming left V 1 base short and J 7 bases short, with 8 bases between. This CDR3 has 13 residues. CDR1 is SGHRS and CDR2 is YFSETQ in the germline V gene. The CDR3 loop is CASSLSVDGELFF. In DNA form, the CDR3 reads TGCGCCAGCAGCTTGTCTGTGGACGGGGAGCTGTTTTTT. The whole variable domain, filled in from reference TRBV5-1 and TRBJ2-2, reads KAGVTQTPRYLIKTRGQQVTLSCSPISGHRSVSWYQQTPGQGLQFLFEYFSETQRNKGNFPGRFSGRQFSNSRSEMNVSTLELGDSALYLCASSLSVDGELFFGEGSRLTVL.

J is TRBJ2-7 and V is TRBV6-6, with TRBD2 matching 7 bases. In germline, CDR1 is MNHNY, CDR2 SVGAGI (reference sequence). The CDR3 spans 16 residues. The ends lost 6 bases at V and 5 bases at J; junction bases unmatched: 16. The DNA for the CDR3 is TGTGCCAGCAGGGGTCTGGCGGGGGATTTTACCGACGAGCAGTACTTC. Residues: CASRGLAGDFTDEQYF.

The chain couples TRBV7-3 to TRBJ2-2; no clear D gene. V was cut by 0 bases and J by 7 bases, with 9 bases left in between. Germline assignment: CDR1 SGHTA and CDR2 FQGTGA. The CDR3 loop spans 14 amino acids. Written as DNA, the CDR3 is TGTGCCAGCAGCTTAACGAGTACGAACGGGGAGCTGTTTTTT. This sequence encodes CASSLTSTNGELFF.

The DNA of the CDR3 is TGTGCCAGCAGCGTGGGTACTCGGGAAGGCGGCTACACCTTC. This encodes CASSVGTREGGYTF. This chain connects TRBV9 to TRBJ1-2; no reliable D call. CDR3 size: 14 residues. V gave up 2 bases and J gave up 8 bases, with 16 bases separating them. Germline CDR1 is SGDLS and CDR2 is YYNGEE.

V gene TRBV19 combines with J gene TRBJ1-5; D not certain. CDR1 LNHDA and CDR2 SQIVND come from the germline V gene (reference sequence). The CDR3 is 17 residues long. Trimming pared 6 bases from V and 0 bases from J, leaving 18 bases between. Here the CDR3 reads CASSDPLGGDSNQPQHF. DNA of the CDR3: TGTGCCAGTAGCGACCCTCTCGGTGGGGATAGCAATCAGCCCCAGCATTTT.

DNA of the CDR3: TGTGCCAGCACCCTGCCCAGCACAGATACGCAGTATTTT. Its translation: CASTLPSTDTQYF. The chain uses TRBV7-2 and TRBJ2-3; D not resolved. Trimming pared 7 bases from V and 0 bases from J, leaving 8 bases between. CDR3 size: 13 residues. Germline CDR1 reads SGHTA; CDR2 reads FQGNSA.

The chain has TRBV4-3 and TRBJ1-1; D gene ambiguous. Trimming left V 2 bases short and J 3 bases short, with 13 bases between. The germline V gene encodes CDR1 LGHNA and CDR2 YSLEER. This CDR3 comprises 15 residues. CDR3 region: CASSQSQAWDTEAFF. The CDR3 DNA follows: TGCGCCAGCAGCCAATCGCAGGCTTGGGACACTGAAGCTTTCTTT.

The chain carries TRBV6-5 and TRBJ1-3; a possible D gene is TRBD1 (6 bases). This CDR3 has 12 residues. CDR1 is MNHEY, CDR2 SVGAGI, per germline. The CDR3 sequence: CGVTGSGNTIYF. In DNA form, the CDR3 reads TGTGGAGTAACAGGGTCTGGAAACACCATATATTTT.

The V call is TRBV5-4, the J call TRBJ2-1; D remains unclear. This CDR3 has 14 residues. Germline V gene data show CDR1 as SGHNT and CDR2 as YYREEE (reference sequence). V dropped 4 bases and J dropped 3 bases, with 11 bases sitting between them. The CDR3 protein is CASSPRASYNEQFF. The CDR3 DNA reads TGTGCCAGCAGCCCCCGGGCCAGCTACAATGAGCAGTTCTTC.